What follows describes a single TCR beta chain. Its antigen has not been determined. No clone much larger than this one lies a single base away; base qualities are absent. In the paper's terms, the treatment or condition label means: allogeneic hematopoietic cell transplantation with graft depleted of TCRalphabeta T cells and CD19 B cells. The children who served as transplant recipients had been given grafts of TCRalphabeta/CD19-depleted allogeneic hematopoietic cells. This record comes from a study of T-cell reconstitution after alpha-beta-depleted transplantation in children listed by TCRdb under 2016. For context, the study as a whole: T-cell immune reconstitution after TCRalphabeta/CD19-depleted allogeneic hematopoietic cell transplantation in children was quantitatively tracked in the study by means of TCR repertoire profiling.

The library was generated by PCR. TCRdb records Illumina HiSeq 2500 as the sequencer. Molecular barcoding was employed in the preparation of TCR libraries, with unique molecular identifiers being used to normalize TCRbeta repertoire quantification. TCRdb reworked the public reads: Q25 trimming with fastp, MiXCR clone assembly, productive beta chains retained. Rows with one shared CDR3 protein collapse into an entry with the most common genes and DNA. The sample table records around 130,000 distinct CDR3 sequences; roughly 9.7% of these occur just once. The ten biggest clones cover approximately 25% of the sample. What the authors observed across the whole study: Over the following months the frequencies of hyperexpanded clones went down, and after one year T-cell counts and TCRbeta diversity were mostly credited to newly produced T cells. The apparently early alphabetaT-cell count recovery about two months after transplant was reportedly dependent on only several hundred rapidly expanded clones derived from non-depleted graft cells. In some patients, high TCRbeta diversity at day 60 was attributed to recipient T cells and intrathymic progenitors that had survived conditioning.

This TCR derives from a girl younger than two who had a stem cell transplant for combined immunodeficiency, so the T cells may come from the graft donor. The material sequenced was PBMCs, mostly from graft donor cells, taken 180 days after TCRalphabeta/CD19-depleted stem cell transplant.

This receptor has the CDR3 CASSQGLSSYNEQFF. The DNA sequence follows: TGCGCCAGCAGTCAAGGACTGAGCTCCTACAATGAGCAGTTCTTC. The chain joins TRBV5-1 to TRBJ2-1; possibly the D gene is TRBD2, per 5 matching bases. V lost 5 bases and J lost 0 bases; the stretch between them is 12 bases long. Including the terminal cysteine and phenylalanine, the CDR3 comprises 15 residues. Only the CDR3 DNA stays, 45 bases, in frame from base 1. The germline V gene supplies CDR1 SGHRS and CDR2 YFSETQ.